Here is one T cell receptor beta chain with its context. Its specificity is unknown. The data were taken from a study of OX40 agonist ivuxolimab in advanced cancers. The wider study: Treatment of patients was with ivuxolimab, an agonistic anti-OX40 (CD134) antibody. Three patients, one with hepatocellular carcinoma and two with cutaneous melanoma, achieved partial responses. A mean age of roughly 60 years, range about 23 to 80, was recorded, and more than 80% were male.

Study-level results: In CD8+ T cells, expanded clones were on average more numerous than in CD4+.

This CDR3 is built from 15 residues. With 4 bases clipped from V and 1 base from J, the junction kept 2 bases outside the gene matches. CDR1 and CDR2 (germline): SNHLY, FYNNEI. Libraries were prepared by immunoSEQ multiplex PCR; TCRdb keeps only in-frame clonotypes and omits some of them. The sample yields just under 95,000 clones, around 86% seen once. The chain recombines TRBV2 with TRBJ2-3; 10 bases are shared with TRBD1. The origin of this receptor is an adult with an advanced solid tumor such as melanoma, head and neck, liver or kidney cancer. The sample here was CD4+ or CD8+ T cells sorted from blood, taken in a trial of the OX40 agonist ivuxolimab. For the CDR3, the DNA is TGTGCCAGCAGTGGCGGGACAGGGGGCACAGATACGCAGTATTTT. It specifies CASSGGTGGTDTQYF.